Listed below are T cell receptor beta chains from one sample, sequenced in a study of patients and donors after allogeneic stem cell transplantation. MiXCR, run by TCRdb on the RT-PCR reads, gives a single entry per CDR3 protein. Among about 2,000 distinct CDR3 sequences listed, under 40% were seen once. Sequencing used blood, either unsorted or a sorted T cell fraction (not recorded which). Every receptor here comes from a human donor who was either an allogeneic HSCT recipient or a stem cell or donor lymphocyte infusion donor (not recorded which). It is not recorded whose cells these are; they may come from a transplant donor. Both conserved end residues are part of each CDR3. The order of the fields is V gene, D gene, clone size, J gene, CDR3 protein, CDR3 DNA. D genes are given only for firm matches. Clone size appears in some rows only: once, few, many, or a class for an expanded clone.

TRBV29-1	NA	NA	TRBJ2-1	CSVGGAAHDEQFF	TGCAGCGTTGGAGGGGCAGCTCACGATGAGCAGTTCTTC
TRBV7-2	TRBD2	few	TRBJ2-7	CASTPSGRDWSEQYF	TGTGCCAGCACCCCCAGCGGGAGAGATTGGAGCGAGCAGTACTTC
TRBV6-5	NA	NA	TRBJ1-4	CASSYLRGEKLFF	TGTGCCAGCAGTTACTTGAGGGGAGAAAAACTGTTTTTT
TRBV5-1	NA	large	TRBJ2-7	CASSSLQGVSYEQYF	TGCGCCAGCAGCTCGCTCCAGGGTGTTTCCTACGAGCAGTACTTC
TRBV7-2	NA	few	TRBJ2-3	CASSTTDTQYF	TGTGCCAGCAGCACAACAGATACGCAGTATTTT
TRBV10-3	NA	NA	TRBJ2-1	CAISESMVDEQFF	TGTGCCATCAGTGAGTCGATGGTGGATGAGCAGTTCTTC
TRBV7-9	NA	few	TRBJ2-1	CASSLGVANEQFF	TGTGCCAGCAGCTTAGGGGTAGCCAATGAGCAGTTCTTC
TRBV9	NA	NA	TRBJ2-3	CASSVVGGSTDTQYF	TGTGCCAGCAGCGTAGTTGGGGGTAGCACAGATACGCAGTATTTT
TRBV20-1	NA	NA	TRBJ2-1	CSASRDGYNEQFF	TGCAGTGCTAGCCGGGACGGCTACAATGAGCAGTTCTTC
TRBV5-1	NA	few	TRBJ1-1	CASSDRRNTEAFF	TGCGCCAGCTCCGACAGGCGGAACACTGAAGCTTTCTTT
TRBV15	NA	few	TRBJ2-3	CATSWQKGDTQYF	TGTGCCACCAGTTGGCAGAAGGGAGATACGCAGTATTTT
TRBV6-5	NA	NA	TRBJ2-1	CASSQGIEQFF	TGTGCCAGCAGCCAGGGGATTGAGCAGTTCTTC
TRBV19	NA	NA	TRBJ2-5	CASSVGGRRETQYF	TGTGCCAGTAGTGTCGGGGGACGACGAGAGACCCAGTACTTC
TRBV7-9	TRBD1	NA	TRBJ1-2	CASSPSGQGWNGYTF	TGTGCCAGCAGCCCTTCGGGACAGGGATGGAATGGCTACACCTTC
TRBV30	NA	few	TRBJ1-1	CASERNTEAFF	TGTGCCTCAGAGCGGAACACTGAAGCTTTCTTT
TRBV11-2	NA	NA	TRBJ2-1	CASSPQRDEQFF	TGTGCCAGCAGCCCTCAGAGGGATGAGCAGTTCTTC
TRBV30	TRBD1	few	TRBJ2-6	CAWSGDRGFNVLTF	TGTGCCTGGAGCGGGGACAGGGGTTTCAACGTCCTGACTTTC
TRBV6-1	TRBD1	few	TRBJ1-1	CASSRTGVAFF	TGTGCCAGCAGCCGGACAGGGGTTGCTTTCTTT
TRBV7-7	NA	NA	TRBJ2-5	CASSLEAEETQYF	TGTGCCAGCAGCTTAGAAGCGGAAGAGACCCAGTACTTC
TRBV7-2	NA	NA	TRBJ2-6	CASSQSWGFGANVLTF	TGTGCCAGCAGCCAATCATGGGGATTTGGGGCCAACGTCCTGACTTTC
TRBV6-2/TRBV6-3	NA	NA	TRBJ1-1	CASSTVERNTEAFF	TGTGCCAGCAGTACGGTCGAAAGAAACACTGAAGCTTTCTTT
TRBV4-2	NA	NA	TRBJ2-3	CASSGGGVGADTQYF	TGTGCCAGTTCCGGAGGGGGAGTCGGGGCAGATACGCAGTATTTT
TRBV10-2	NA	NA	TRBJ1-1	CASSDPSRTEAFF	TGCGCCAGCAGTGACCCTTCGCGGACTGAAGCTTTCTTT
TRBV6-2/TRBV6-3	NA	few	TRBJ1-2	CASSPPRAWGNGYTF	TGTGCCAGCAGTCCCCCCCGGGCCTGGGGGAATGGCTACACCTTC
TRBV5-6	TRBD1	few	TRBJ1-2	CASSEGQEAYGYTF	TGTGCCAGCAGCGAGGGACAGGAAGCCTATGGCTACACCTTC
TRBV14	NA	few	TRBJ2-1	CASSSYLAHNEQFF	TGTGCCAGCAGTTCGTACTTAGCCCACAATGAGCAGTTCTTC
TRBV5-6	TRBD2	NA	TRBJ2-1	CASSLASGGQFF	TGTGCCAGCAGCTTGGCGTCGGGAGGGCAGTTCTTC
TRBV5-6	NA	large	TRBJ2-1	CASSWGPDNEQFF	TGTGCCAGCAGCTGGGGACCTGACAATGAGCAGTTCTTC
TRBV20-1	NA	once	TRBJ1-1	CSASIRAATEAFF	TGCAGTGCTAGTATCCGGGCTGCCACTGAAGCTTTCTTT
TRBV6-5	NA	NA	TRBJ1-2	CASRPTENYGYTF	TGTGCCAGCAGACCGACAGAGAACTATGGCTACACCTTC
TRBV10-3	NA	few	TRBJ2-5	CAIAEPEETQYF	TGTGCCATCGCTGAACCCGAGGAGACCCAGTACTTC
TRBV6-2/TRBV6-3	NA	NA	TRBJ1-2	CASRNYGYTF	TGTGCCAGCAGGAACTATGGCTACACCTTC
TRBV25-1	NA	NA	TRBJ2-3	CASSPPEGVIDTQYF	TGTGCCAGCAGCCCTCCGGAAGGGGTCATAGATACGCAGTATTTT
TRBV5-1	TRBD1	NA	TRBJ2-5	CASSFSTGEETQYF	TGCGCCAGCAGCTTCTCGACAGGGGAGGAGACCCAGTACTTC
TRBV20-1	TRBD2	few	TRBJ2-1	CSVNPGGGNEQFF	TGCAGTGTCAACCCCGGGGGGGGGAATGAGCAGTTCTTC
TRBV30	TRBD1	large	TRBJ1-6	CAWMRTGGSSPLHF	TGTGCCTGGATGCGCACAGGGGGGAGTTCACCCCTCCACTTT
TRBV20-1	TRBD2	NA	TRBJ2-1	CSARPWNSGDNEQFF	TGCAGTGCTAGGCCCTGGAATAGCGGGGATAATGAGCAGTTCTTC
TRBV18	TRBD1	few	TRBJ1-4	CASSPRGQANEKLFF	TGTGCCAGCTCACCGCGGGGACAGGCGAATGAAAAACTGTTTTTT
TRBV20-1	NA	few	TRBJ1-1	CSAARDMNTEAFF	TGCAGTGCTGCCAGGGACATGAACACTGAAGCTTTCTTT
TRBV20-1	TRBD2	NA	TRBJ2-7	CSARVRGGLDEQYF	TGCAGTGCTAGAGTCCGGGGGGGATTGGACGAGCAGTACTTC
TRBV12-3/TRBV12-4	NA	few	TRBJ2-1	CASSFLLGEQFF	TGTGCCAGCAGTTTCCTTCTGGGGGAGCAGTTCTTC
TRBV15	NA	NA	TRBJ1-2	CATSRDPGNGYTF	TGTGCCACCAGCAGAGACCCGGGTAACGGCTACACCTTC
TRBV5-5	TRBD1	NA	TRBJ1-5	CASSLRDRGPWQPQHF	TGTGCCAGCAGCTTGCGGGACAGGGGGCCGTGGCAGCCCCAGCATTTT
TRBV30	NA	NA	TRBJ1-1	CAWATLRLGEAFF	TGTGCCTGGGCAACATTGAGGCTCGGTGAAGCTTTCTTT
TRBV11-1	TRBD2	NA	TRBJ2-2	CASSLRRLAETGELFF	TGTGCCAGCAGCTTAAGGCGACTAGCGGAAACCGGGGAGCTGTTTTTT
TRBV12-3/TRBV12-4	NA	NA	TRBJ1-2	CASTREGGYGYTF	TGTGCCAGCACAAGGGAAGGCGGCTATGGCTACACCTTC
TRBV5-1	TRBD2	few	TRBJ2-5	CASSWAGGETQYF	TGCGCCAGCAGCTGGGCGGGAGGAGAGACCCAGTACTTC
TRBV12-3/TRBV12-4	NA	NA	TRBJ2-1	CASRLRGEAYNEQFF	TGTGCCAGCAGGCTAAGGGGGGAAGCCTACAATGAGCAGTTCTTC
TRBV7-9	NA	medium-sized	TRBJ1-2	CASSSLTENYGYTF	TGTGCCAGCAGCTCCTTGACAGAAAACTATGGCTACACCTTC
TRBV30	TRBD1	NA	TRBJ1-2	CAWDTGQGAGYTF	TGTGCCTGGGACACGGGACAGGGGGCTGGCTACACCTTC
TRBV2	NA	few	TRBJ2-5	CASRRVETQYF	TGTGCCAGCAGGAGGGTGGAGACCCAGTACTTC
TRBV6-2/TRBV6-3	NA	NA	TRBJ1-2	CASSYDSNYGYTF	TGTGCCAGCAGTTACGACAGCAACTATGGCTACACCTTC
TRBV2	NA	NA	TRBJ2-1	CASSANIRDNEQFF	TGTGCCAGCAGTGCGAACATCCGGGACAATGAGCAGTTCTTC
TRBV20-1	TRBD2	NA	TRBJ2-7	CSARVLAGPYEQYF	TGCAGTGCTAGAGTACTAGCGGGACCCTACGAGCAGTACTTC
TRBV12-3/TRBV12-4	NA	NA	TRBJ2-7	CASSSAGTTYEQYF	TGTGCCAGCTCCTCCGCCGGGACCACCTACGAGCAGTACTTC
TRBV11-1	NA	NA	TRBJ2-3	CASSLGTDTQYF	TGTGCCAGCAGCTTAGGCACAGATACGCAGTATTTT
TRBV4-1	NA	NA	TRBJ1-2	CASSQPFTLDYGYTF	TGCGCCAGCAGCCAACCCTTTACCTTAGACTATGGCTACACCTTC
TRBV5-1	NA	NA	TRBJ1-1	CASSLGQANTEAFF	TGCGCCAGCAGCTTGGGACAGGCCAACACTGAAGCTTTCTTT
TRBV21-1	NA	large	TRBJ2-1	CASSKENNEQFF	TGTGCCAGCAGCAAAGAAAACAATGAGCAGTTCTTC